Below, one T cell receptor (beta chain) is given with its context. No antigen is known for it. No per-base quality is available; no much larger clone lies one base away. The method was the immunoSEQ multiplex PCR assay. Following the manufacturer's protocol, the hsTCRB Kit was used to amplify rearranged TCR beta chain sequences. TCRB libraries were sequenced on an Illumina MiSeq. The authors' pipeline ran thus. Demultiplexing, trimming and gene mapping were performed with the kit vendor's proprietary platform. The table comes from immuneACCESS by way of TCRdb, which keeps in-frame sequences with V and J called. Part of the clones is missing from these tables; in studies checked, under half for an unresolved V gene and the rest for unknown reasons. The V and J calls and clone size come from that table; D and trimming were worked out from the DNA. Across this sample there are roughly 38,000 clones, with about 75% seen only once. The ten largest clones represent about 5% of the sample.

A distance of 2 bases separates the germline ends of V and J, which lose 6 bases and 0 bases respectively. CDR1 and CDR2, per the germline V gene, are MNHNS and SASEGT. Reading from cysteine to phenylalanine, the CDR3 counts 12 amino acids. CDR3 DNA is the only sequence kept; it has 36 bases, read in frame from the first base. What the time point label conveys for this sample: week 23, last vaccination. A 20-mer mutant IDH1 peptide at 300 micrograms in Montanide made up each vaccine dose, which was injected subcutaneously together with topical imiquimod. The donors had newly diagnosed IDH1-mutant astrocytomas of WHO grade 3 or 4 that showed loss of nuclear ATRX. The samples were drawn from NOA16, a multicentre, single-arm, open-label phase I trial in Germany that tested a mutant IDH1 peptide vaccine in humans for the first time. Genomic DNA for TCRB sequencing was extracted from EDTA blood using the DNeasy Blood and Tissue Kit.

The sample comes from a study of a mutant IDH1 vaccine in newly diagnosed glioma listed by TCRdb under 2021. Notes on the research overall: Patients received eight vaccinations in weeks 1, 3, 5, 7, 11, 15, 19 and 23, corresponding to visits V03 through V10. Vaccination began 4-6 weeks after radiotherapy alone, or alongside temozolomide cycles in the chemotherapy-containing groups. Of the 25 to 40 treated patients, approximately 62% were male and 37.5% were female, and the mean age was approximately 40 years. Before enrollment, most patients had been given radiochemotherapy with temozolomide as standard therapy, while the rest had received either radiotherapy alone or temozolomide alone. Peripheral blood was drawn at six visits: V03 (baseline), V05, V07, V10, V12 and V13. For exploratory analyses, about 25 treated patients had longitudinal TCRB deep sequencing done wherever samples were available. Points the paper makes about the study in general: Selection of PBMC samples for TCRB deep sequencing was based on availability. Immune responses induced by the vaccine were seen in 90% to 95% of patients across multiple MHC alleles. The authors stated that sample limitations prevented analyses of patient blood samples from being reproduced. Changes in the top peripheral T cell clonotypes picked up by TCRB sequencing did not appear to be linked to pseudoprogression.

Sample: PBMCs, taken from a glioma patient whose treatment included an IDH1 peptide vaccine. The rearranged segments are TRBV6-1 and TRBJ2-2; no D gene call is confident. The sequence came from a man in his fifties or sixties with glioma. The CDR3 amino acid sequence is: CASRTNTGELFF. Read as DNA, the sequence is TGTGCCAGCAGGACGAACACCGGGGAGCTGTTTTTT.